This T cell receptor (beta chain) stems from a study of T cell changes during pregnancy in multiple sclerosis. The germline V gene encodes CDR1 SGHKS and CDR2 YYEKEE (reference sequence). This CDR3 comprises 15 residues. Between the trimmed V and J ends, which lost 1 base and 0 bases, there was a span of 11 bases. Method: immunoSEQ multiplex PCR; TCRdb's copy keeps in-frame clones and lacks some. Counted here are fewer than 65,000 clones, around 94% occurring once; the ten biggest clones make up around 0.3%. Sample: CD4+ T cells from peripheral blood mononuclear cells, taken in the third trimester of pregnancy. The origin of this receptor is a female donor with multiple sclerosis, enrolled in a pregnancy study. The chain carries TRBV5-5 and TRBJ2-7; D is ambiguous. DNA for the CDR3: TGTGCCAGCAGCTTGTCCCCGCCTAGCTCCTACGAGCAGTACTTC. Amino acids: CASSLSPPSSYEQYF.